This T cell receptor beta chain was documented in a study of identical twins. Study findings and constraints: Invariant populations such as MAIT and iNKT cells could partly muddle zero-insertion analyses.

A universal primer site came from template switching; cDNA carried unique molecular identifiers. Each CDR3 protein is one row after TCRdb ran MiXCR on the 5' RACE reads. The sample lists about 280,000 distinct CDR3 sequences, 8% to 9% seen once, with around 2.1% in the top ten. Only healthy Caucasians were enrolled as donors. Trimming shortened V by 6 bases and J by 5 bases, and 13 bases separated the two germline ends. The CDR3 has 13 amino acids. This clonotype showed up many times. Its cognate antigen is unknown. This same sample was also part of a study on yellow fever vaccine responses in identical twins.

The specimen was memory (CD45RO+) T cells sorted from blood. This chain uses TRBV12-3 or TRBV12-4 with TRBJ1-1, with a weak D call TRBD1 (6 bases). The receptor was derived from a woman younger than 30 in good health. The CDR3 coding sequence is TGTGCCAGCAGAAACGAGGGGGGGACTGAAGCTTTCTTT. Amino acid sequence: CASRNEGGTEAFF.